This T cell receptor beta chain is from a study of T cells in Graves' hyperthyroidism and ophthalmopathy. In germline, CDR1 is SQVTM, CDR2 ANQGSEA. This CDR3 region has 13 residues. The V end was cut by 6 bases, the J end by 3 bases, with 14 bases between. Under 3 months was the duration of disease in ophthalmopathy patients, who also had a Clinical Activity Score of at least 3 and a NOSPECS grade of at least 4. Each 10 ml fresh peripheral blood draw supplied the PBMCs. Amplification of TCR beta CDR3 regions was performed using RNA transcripts as template. First-round RT-PCR of the TCR CDR3 relied on the HTBI primer set. TCRdb analysed the multiplex PCR reads with MiXCR anew, one entry per CDR3 protein. Of 500,000 to 800,000 distinct CDR3 sequences in the sample, about 14% are singletons; the top ten hold approximately 12%. Study findings and constraints: Classification by a 13 V-J model distinguished ophthalmopathy from stable hyperthyroidism. In the blood, most expanded thyroid clonotypes above 0.001 appeared as well.

This clonotype was counted only a few times. The antigen remains undetermined. Sequenced sample: blood. This TCR was recovered from a woman aged 45-65 years with Graves' ophthalmopathy. The V call is TRBV29-1, the J call TRBJ2-5, with D perhaps matching TRBD1 (6 bases). CDR3 residues: CSVASGVEETQYF. CDR3 DNA: TGCAGCGTGGCTTCAGGGGTGGAAGAGACCCAGTACTTC.